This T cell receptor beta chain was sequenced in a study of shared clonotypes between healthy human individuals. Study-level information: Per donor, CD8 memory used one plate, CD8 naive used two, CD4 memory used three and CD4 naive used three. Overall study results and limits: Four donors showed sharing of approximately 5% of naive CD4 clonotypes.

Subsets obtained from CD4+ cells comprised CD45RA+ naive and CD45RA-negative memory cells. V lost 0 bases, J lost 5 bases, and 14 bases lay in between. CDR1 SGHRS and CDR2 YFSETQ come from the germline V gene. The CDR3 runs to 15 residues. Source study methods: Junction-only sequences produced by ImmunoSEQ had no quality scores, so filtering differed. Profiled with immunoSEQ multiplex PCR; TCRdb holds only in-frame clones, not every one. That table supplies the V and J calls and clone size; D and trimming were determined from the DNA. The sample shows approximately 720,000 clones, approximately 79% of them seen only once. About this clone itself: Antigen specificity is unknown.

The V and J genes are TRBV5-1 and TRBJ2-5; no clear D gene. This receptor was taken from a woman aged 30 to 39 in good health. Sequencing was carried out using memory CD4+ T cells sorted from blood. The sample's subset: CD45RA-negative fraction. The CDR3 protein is CASSLASSETETQYF. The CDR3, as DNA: TGCGCCAGCAGCTTGGCCTCTAGTGAGACGGAGACCCAGTACTTC.